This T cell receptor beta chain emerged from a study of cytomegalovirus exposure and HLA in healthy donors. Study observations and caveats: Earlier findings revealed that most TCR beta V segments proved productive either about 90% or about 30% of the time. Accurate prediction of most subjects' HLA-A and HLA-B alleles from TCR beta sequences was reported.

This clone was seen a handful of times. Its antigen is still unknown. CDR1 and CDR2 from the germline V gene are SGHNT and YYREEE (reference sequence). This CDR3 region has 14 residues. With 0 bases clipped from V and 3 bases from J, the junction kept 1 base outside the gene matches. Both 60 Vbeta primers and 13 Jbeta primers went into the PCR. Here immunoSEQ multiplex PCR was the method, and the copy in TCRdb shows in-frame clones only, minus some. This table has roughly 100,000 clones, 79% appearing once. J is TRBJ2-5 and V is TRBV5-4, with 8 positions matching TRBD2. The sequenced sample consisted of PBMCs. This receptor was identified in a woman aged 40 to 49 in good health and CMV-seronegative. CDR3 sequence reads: CASSLGAGEETQYF. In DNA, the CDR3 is TGTGCCAGCAGCTTGGGAGCGGGGGAAGAGACCCAGTACTTC.